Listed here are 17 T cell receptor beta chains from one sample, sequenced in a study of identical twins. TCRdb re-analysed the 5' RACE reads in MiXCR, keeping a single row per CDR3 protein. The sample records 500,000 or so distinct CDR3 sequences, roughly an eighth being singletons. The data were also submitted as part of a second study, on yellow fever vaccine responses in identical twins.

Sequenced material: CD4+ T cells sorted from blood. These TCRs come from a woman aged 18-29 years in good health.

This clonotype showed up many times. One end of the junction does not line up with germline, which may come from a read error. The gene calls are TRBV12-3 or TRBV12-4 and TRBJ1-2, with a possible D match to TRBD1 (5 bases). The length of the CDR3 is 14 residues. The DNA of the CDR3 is TGTGCCAGCAGTCCCGCTACAGGACGAACCACCTATCACTTC. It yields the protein CASSPATGRTTYHF.

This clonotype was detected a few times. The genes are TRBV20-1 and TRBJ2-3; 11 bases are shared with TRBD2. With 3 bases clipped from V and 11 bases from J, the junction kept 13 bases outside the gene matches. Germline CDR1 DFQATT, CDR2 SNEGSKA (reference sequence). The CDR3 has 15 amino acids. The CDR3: CSASPRLAGPQRQYF. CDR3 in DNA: TGCAGTGCTAGTCCCCGACTAGCGGGGCCCCAAAGGCAGTATTTT.

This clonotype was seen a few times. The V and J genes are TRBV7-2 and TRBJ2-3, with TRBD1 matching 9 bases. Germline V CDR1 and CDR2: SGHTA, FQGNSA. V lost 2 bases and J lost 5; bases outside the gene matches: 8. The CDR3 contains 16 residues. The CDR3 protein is CASSLFPQGAGDTQYF. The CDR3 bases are TGTGCCAGCAGCTTATTTCCACAGGGGGCAGGAGATACGCAGTATTTT.

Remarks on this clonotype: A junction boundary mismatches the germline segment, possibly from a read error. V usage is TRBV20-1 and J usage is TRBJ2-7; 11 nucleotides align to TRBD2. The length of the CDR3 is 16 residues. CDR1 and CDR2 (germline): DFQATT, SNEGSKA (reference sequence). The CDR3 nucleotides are TGCTGTGCTAGGGCGACTAGCGGGAAATCGGGGTACGAGCAGTACTTC. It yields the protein CCARATSGKSGYEQYF.

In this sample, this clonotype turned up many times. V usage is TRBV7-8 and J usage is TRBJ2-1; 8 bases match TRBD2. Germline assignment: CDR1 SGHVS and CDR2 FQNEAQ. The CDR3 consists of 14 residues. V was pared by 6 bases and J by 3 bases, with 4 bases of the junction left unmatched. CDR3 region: CASRSAGGYNEQFF. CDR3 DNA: TGTGCCAGCAGGTCGGCGGGGGGCTACAATGAGCAGTTCTTC.

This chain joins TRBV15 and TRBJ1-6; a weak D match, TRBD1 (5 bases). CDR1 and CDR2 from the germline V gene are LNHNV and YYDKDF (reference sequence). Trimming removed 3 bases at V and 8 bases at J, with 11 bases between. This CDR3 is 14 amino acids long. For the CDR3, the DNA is TGTGCCACCAGCAGCCGGGACGGATATTCACCCCTCCACTTT. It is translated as CATSSRDGYSPLHF.

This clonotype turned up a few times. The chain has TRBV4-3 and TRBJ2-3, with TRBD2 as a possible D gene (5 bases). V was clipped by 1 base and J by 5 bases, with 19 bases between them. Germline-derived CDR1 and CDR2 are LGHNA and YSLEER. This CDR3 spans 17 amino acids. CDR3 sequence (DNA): TGCGCCAGCAGCCAAGGGGGTTTTGGGGTGCGGGTAGATACGCAGTATTTT. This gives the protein CASSQGGFGVRVDTQYF.

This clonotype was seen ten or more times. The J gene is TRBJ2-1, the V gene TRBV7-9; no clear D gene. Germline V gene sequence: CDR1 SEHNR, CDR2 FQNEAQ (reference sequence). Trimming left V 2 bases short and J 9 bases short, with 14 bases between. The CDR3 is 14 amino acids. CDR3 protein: CASSLFLDFSEQFF. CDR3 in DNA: TGTGCCAGCAGCTTATTCCTAGACTTCAGTGAGCAGTTCTTC.

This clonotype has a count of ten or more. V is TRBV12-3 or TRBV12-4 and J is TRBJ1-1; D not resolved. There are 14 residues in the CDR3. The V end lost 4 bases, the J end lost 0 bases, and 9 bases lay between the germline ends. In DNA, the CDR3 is TGTGCCAGCAGTTGGGGAGTAATGAACACTGAAGCTTTCTTT. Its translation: CASSWGVMNTEAFF.

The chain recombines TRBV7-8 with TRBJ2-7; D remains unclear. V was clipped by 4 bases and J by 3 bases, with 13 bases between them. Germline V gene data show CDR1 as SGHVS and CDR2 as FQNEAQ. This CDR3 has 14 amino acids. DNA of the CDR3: TGTGCCAGCAGCTCCCGGGCCCCGGGCTACGAGCAGTACTTC. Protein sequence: CASSSRAPGYEQYF.

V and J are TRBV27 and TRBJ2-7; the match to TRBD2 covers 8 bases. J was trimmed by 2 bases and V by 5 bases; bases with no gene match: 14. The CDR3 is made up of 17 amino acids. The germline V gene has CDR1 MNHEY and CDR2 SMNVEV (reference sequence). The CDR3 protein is CASSPTRPGLGTYEQYF. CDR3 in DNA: TGTGCCAGCAGTCCCACCCGTCCGGGACTAGGGACCTACGAGCAGTACTTC.

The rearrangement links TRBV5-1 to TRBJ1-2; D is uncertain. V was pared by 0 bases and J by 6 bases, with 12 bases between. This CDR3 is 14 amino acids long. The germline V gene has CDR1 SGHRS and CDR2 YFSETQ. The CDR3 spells CASSLGGSGDGYTF. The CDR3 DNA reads TGCGCCAGCAGCTTGGGCGGGTCCGGCGATGGCTACACCTTC.

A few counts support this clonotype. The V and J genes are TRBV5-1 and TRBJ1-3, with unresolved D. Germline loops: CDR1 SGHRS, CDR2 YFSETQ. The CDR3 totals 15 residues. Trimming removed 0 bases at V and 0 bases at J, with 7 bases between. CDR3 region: CASSLDGSSGNTIYF. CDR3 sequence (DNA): TGCGCCAGCAGCTTGGATGGGTCCTCTGGAAACACCATATATTTT.

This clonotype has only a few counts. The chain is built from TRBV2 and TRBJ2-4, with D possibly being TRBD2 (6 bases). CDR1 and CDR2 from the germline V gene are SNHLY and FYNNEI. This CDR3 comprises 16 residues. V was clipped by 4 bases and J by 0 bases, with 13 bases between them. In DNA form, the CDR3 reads TGTGCCAGCAGTGCGGGGGTGCCCGCAGCCAAAAACATTCAGTACTTC. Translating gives CASSAGVPAAKNIQYF.

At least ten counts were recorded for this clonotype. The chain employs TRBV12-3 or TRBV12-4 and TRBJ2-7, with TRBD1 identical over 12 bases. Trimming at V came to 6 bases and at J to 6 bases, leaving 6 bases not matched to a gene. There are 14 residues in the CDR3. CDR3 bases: TGTGCCAGCAGCCACCGGGACAGGGGGCTCGAGCAGTACTTC. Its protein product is CASSHRDRGLEQYF.

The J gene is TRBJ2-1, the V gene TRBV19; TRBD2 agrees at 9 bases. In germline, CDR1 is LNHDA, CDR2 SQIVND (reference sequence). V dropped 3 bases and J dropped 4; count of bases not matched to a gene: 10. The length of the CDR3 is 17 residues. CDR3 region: CASSIGSATSGYNEQFF. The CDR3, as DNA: TGTGCCAGTAGTATTGGGTCTGCGACTAGCGGTTACAATGAGCAGTTCTTC.

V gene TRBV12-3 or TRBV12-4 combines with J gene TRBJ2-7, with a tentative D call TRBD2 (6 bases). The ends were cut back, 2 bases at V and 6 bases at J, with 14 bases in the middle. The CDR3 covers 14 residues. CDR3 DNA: TGTGCCAGCAGTTTACTCCGGGACTCGTCCGAGCAGTACTTC. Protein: CASSLLRDSSEQYF.